The rows below give T cell receptor beta chains drawn from one sample of a study of control samples from healthy donors and cancer patients. Some clones are missing from TCRdb's copy, which holds only in-frame ones; the method was immunoSEQ multiplex PCR. The sample contains some 130,000 clones, roughly 90% of which appear only once. Sequencing was carried out using blood. The receptor source for this set is a man younger than 35 in good health. CDR3s include the opening cysteine and the closing phenylalanine or tryptophan. The order of the fields is V gene, clone size, J gene, D gene, CDR3 protein, CDR3 DNA. A D gene is named only where the DNA matches it firmly. The listing skips clone size in some rows; elsewhere it reads once, few, many or a size class.

v_call: TRBV15
clone_size: once
j_call: TRBJ2-7
d_call: -
cdr3_aa: CATSRDGGAGHSLEQYF
cdr3_nt: TGTGCCACCAGCAGAGACGGGGGCGCGGGGCACAGCCTCGAGCAGTACTTC

v_call: TRBV19
clone_size: -
j_call: TRBJ1-5
d_call: -
cdr3_aa: CASSSQDQPQHF
cdr3_nt: TGTGCCAGTAGTTCACAGGATCAGCCCCAGCATTTT

v_call: TRBV9
clone_size: -
j_call: TRBJ1-2
d_call: -
cdr3_aa: CASSVEPAPLGYTF
cdr3_nt: TGTGCCAGCAGCGTAGAACCGGCCCCCCTAGGCTACACCTTC

v_call: TRBV6-4
clone_size: -
j_call: TRBJ1-1
d_call: TRBD1
cdr3_aa: CASSDYRDRGTEAFF
cdr3_nt: TGTGCCAGCAGTGACTATCGGGACAGGGGCACTGAAGCTTTCTTT

v_call: TRBV29-1
clone_size: -
j_call: TRBJ2-5
d_call: -
cdr3_aa: CSAGSQETQYF
cdr3_nt: TGCAGCGCGGGGTCCCAAGAGACCCAGTACTTC

v_call: TRBV20-1
clone_size: -
j_call: TRBJ2-3
d_call: -
cdr3_aa: CSASWAGRTDTQYF
cdr3_nt: TGCAGTGCTAGTTGGGCGGGGCGCACAGATACGCAGTATTTT

v_call: TRBV6-5
clone_size: -
j_call: TRBJ2-2
d_call: -
cdr3_aa: CASSYSGSGELFF
cdr3_nt: TGTGCCAGCAGTTACTCAGGGAGCGGGGAGCTGTTTTTT

v_call: TRBV5-1
clone_size: -
j_call: TRBJ1-1
d_call: -
cdr3_aa: CASSLDQVSTEAFF
cdr3_nt: TGCGCCAGTAGCTTGGACCAGGTGAGCACTGAAGCTTTCTTT

v_call: TRBV18
clone_size: once
j_call: TRBJ1-5
d_call: TRBD1
cdr3_aa: CASSPGQGTQPQHF
cdr3_nt: TGTGCCAGCTCACCAGGACAGGGCACCCAGCCCCAGCATTTT

v_call: TRBV28
clone_size: -
j_call: TRBJ2-4
d_call: -
cdr3_aa: CASSGGPGAKNIQYF
cdr3_nt: TGTGCCAGCAGCGGGGGGCCTGGGGCCAAAAACATTCAGTACTTC

v_call: TRBV7-2
clone_size: -
j_call: TRBJ2-2
d_call: -
cdr3_aa: CASTSYVASVTGELFF
cdr3_nt: TGTGCCAGCACCTCTTACGTGGCTAGCGTAACCGGGGAGCTGTTTTTT

v_call: TRBV7-2
clone_size: -
j_call: TRBJ2-2
d_call: TRBD2
cdr3_aa: CASSLPPTSGGHTGELFF
cdr3_nt: TGTGCCAGCAGCCTACCTCCGACTAGCGGGGGGCACACCGGGGAGCTGTTTTTT

v_call: TRBV19
clone_size: -
j_call: TRBJ2-5
d_call: TRBD1
cdr3_aa: CASSIHTGDGEETQYF
cdr3_nt: TGTGCCAGTAGTATTCACACAGGGGACGGGGAAGAGACCCAGTACTTC

v_call: TRBV20-1
clone_size: -
j_call: TRBJ2-1
d_call: -
cdr3_aa: CSAGRGLEQFF
cdr3_nt: TGCAGTGCAGGCCGGGGCCTTGAGCAGTTCTTC

v_call: TRBV10-2
clone_size: once
j_call: TRBJ2-5
d_call: -
cdr3_aa: CASSESTLLAGRETQYF
cdr3_nt: TGCGCCAGCAGTGAGTCGACTCTTCTAGCTGGCAGGGAGACCCAGTACTTC

v_call: TRBV14
clone_size: once
j_call: TRBJ2-7
d_call: -
cdr3_aa: CASSQERGRSEQYF
cdr3_nt: TGTGCCAGCAGCCAAGAAAGGGGAAGATCCGAGCAGTACTTC

v_call: TRBV14
clone_size: once
j_call: TRBJ2-7
d_call: -
cdr3_aa: CAGSQGHIYEQYF
cdr3_nt: TGTGCCGGCAGCCAAGGACACATCTACGAGCAGTACTTC

v_call: TRBV5-5
clone_size: -
j_call: TRBJ1-2
d_call: -
cdr3_aa: CASSLMGSNYGYTF
cdr3_nt: TGTGCCAGCAGCTTGATGGGGAGTAACTATGGCTACACCTTC

v_call: TRBV9
clone_size: -
j_call: TRBJ2-2
d_call: -
cdr3_aa: CASSQVFGELFF
cdr3_nt: TGTGCCAGCAGCCAGGTGTTCGGGGAGCTGTTTTTT

v_call: TRBV3-1/TRBV3-2
clone_size: once
j_call: TRBJ2-3
d_call: TRBD2
cdr3_aa: CASSPTSGEVTQYF
cdr3_nt: TGTGCCAGCAGCCCGACTAGCGGGGAGGTTACGCAGTATTTT

v_call: TRBV19
clone_size: -
j_call: TRBJ1-5
d_call: -
cdr3_aa: CASSIPRPAVGPQHF
cdr3_nt: TGTGCCAGTAGTATCCCACGTCCCGCGGTGGGGCCCCAGCATTTT

v_call: TRBV7-2
clone_size: -
j_call: TRBJ2-1
d_call: -
cdr3_aa: CASSSGLTTDNEQFF
cdr3_nt: TGTGCCAGCAGCTCGGGACTTACCACTGACAATGAGCAGTTCTTC

v_call: TRBV21-1
clone_size: -
j_call: TRBJ2-5
d_call: -
cdr3_aa: CASSNSGRETQYF
cdr3_nt: TGTGCCAGCAGCAATTCGGGGAGAGAGACCCAGTACTTC

v_call: TRBV4-1
clone_size: -
j_call: TRBJ2-4
d_call: -
cdr3_aa: CASSQGPFHRKTAKNIQYF
cdr3_nt: TGCGCCAGCAGCCAAGGCCCCTTTCATCGCAAGACGGCCAAAAACATTCAGTACTTC

v_call: TRBV6-6
clone_size: -
j_call: TRBJ2-5
d_call: -
cdr3_aa: CASSYSGETQYF
cdr3_nt: TGTGCCAGCAGTTACTCAGGGGAGACCCAGTACTTC

v_call: TRBV5-5
clone_size: -
j_call: TRBJ2-3
d_call: TRBD2
cdr3_aa: CASSSTTSGGADF
cdr3_nt: TGTGCCAGCAGCTCTACTACTAGCGGGGGGGCGGATTTT

v_call: TRBV7-9
clone_size: -
j_call: TRBJ2-1
d_call: -
cdr3_aa: CASSLASIYNEQFF
cdr3_nt: TGTGCCAGCAGCTTAGCGAGCATCTACAATGAGCAGTTCTTC

v_call: TRBV6-6
clone_size: -
j_call: TRBJ2-5
d_call: -
cdr3_aa: CASSPAMGTQYF
cdr3_nt: TGTGCCAGCAGTCCCGCCATGGGGACCCAGTACTTC

v_call: TRBV20-1
clone_size: -
j_call: TRBJ2-2
d_call: -
cdr3_aa: CSAPHTGELFF
cdr3_nt: TGCAGTGCCCCCCACACCGGGGAGCTGTTTTTT

v_call: TRBV29-1
clone_size: -
j_call: TRBJ2-4
d_call: -
cdr3_aa: CSGTDHAKNIQYF
cdr3_nt: TGCAGCGGGACAGACCACGCCAAAAACATTCAGTACTTC

v_call: TRBV4-2
clone_size: -
j_call: TRBJ2-7
d_call: -
cdr3_aa: CASSQNPSSYEQYF
cdr3_nt: TGTGCCAGCAGCCAGAACCCGAGCTCCTACGAGCAGTACTTC

v_call: TRBV2
clone_size: -
j_call: TRBJ1-5
d_call: -
cdr3_aa: CASTWGSRDQPQHF
cdr3_nt: TGTGCCAGCACTTGGGGATCCAGAGATCAGCCCCAGCATTTT

v_call: TRBV5-5
clone_size: once
j_call: TRBJ1-5
d_call: -
cdr3_aa: CASSFREAQPQHF
cdr3_nt: TGTGCCAGCAGCTTCAGGGAGGCGCAGCCCCAGCATTTT

v_call: TRBV19
clone_size: -
j_call: TRBJ1-2
d_call: TRBD1
cdr3_aa: CASSLGTGGYGYTF
cdr3_nt: TGTGCCAGTAGTCTTGGGACAGGGGGCTATGGCTACACCTTC

v_call: TRBV21-1
clone_size: -
j_call: TRBJ1-5
d_call: -
cdr3_aa: CASSKGWGTGYLVGNQPQHF
cdr3_nt: TGTGCCAGCAGCAAAGGCTGGGGGACAGGGTATTTGGTTGGCAATCAGCCCCAGCATTTT